The rows below give T cell receptor beta chains drawn from one sample of a study of cytomegalovirus exposure and HLA in healthy donors. Data came from immunoSEQ multiplex PCR; TCRdb stores just in-frame clones and leaves some out. Among 150,000 to 200,000 clones listed, under 80% were seen once. The sequenced material came from PBMCs. These receptors all come from a female donor in good health and CMV-seronegative. Each CDR3 is given with its conserved first and last residue. Fields, in order: CDR3 protein, CDR3 DNA, D gene, clone size, V gene, J gene, CDR3 length. D genes are given only for firm matches. Only part of the rows carry a size: once, few, many, or a class if the clone is expanded.

CDR3 protein: CASSLAIVTGELFF
CDR3 DNA: TGTGCCAGCAGCTTAGCAATAGTCACCGGGGAGCTGTTTTTT
D gene: .
clone size: .
V gene: TRBV7-2
J gene: TRBJ2-2
CDR3 length: 14

CDR3 protein: CASSLARTRQETQYF
CDR3 DNA: TGTGCCAGCAGCTTAGCGAGGACTCGACAAGAGACCCAGTACTTC
D gene: .
clone size: .
V gene: TRBV7-2
J gene: TRBJ2-5
CDR3 length: 15

CDR3 protein: CAFGQANYGYTF
CDR3 DNA: TGTGCCTTCGGACAGGCTAACTATGGCTACACCTTC
D gene: TRBD1
clone size: .
V gene: TRBV28
J gene: TRBJ1-2
CDR3 length: 12

CDR3 protein: CASSLEGQGYEQYF
CDR3 DNA: TGCGCCAGCAGCTTGGAAGGACAGGGCTACGAGCAGTACTTC
D gene: TRBD1
clone size: .
V gene: TRBV5-1
J gene: TRBJ2-7
CDR3 length: 14

CDR3 protein: CASSFSRNTEAFF
CDR3 DNA: TGTGCCAGCAGTTTTTCGAGGAACACTGAAGCTTTCTTT
D gene: .
clone size: .
V gene: TRBV27
J gene: TRBJ1-1
CDR3 length: 13

CDR3 protein: CASSFGQGSYGYTF
CDR3 DNA: TGTGCCAGCAGCTTTGGACAGGGAAGCTATGGCTACACCTTC
D gene: TRBD1
clone size: .
V gene: TRBV11-1
J gene: TRBJ1-2
CDR3 length: 14

CDR3 protein: CASRGRGYTF
CDR3 DNA: TGCGCCAGCAGGGGCCGCGGCTACACCTTC
D gene: .
clone size: few
V gene: TRBV5-1
J gene: TRBJ1-2
CDR3 length: 10

CDR3 protein: CASSMLSRLNTGELFF
CDR3 DNA: TGTGCCAGTAGTATGCTAAGTCGGTTGAACACCGGGGAGCTGTTTTTT
D gene: .
clone size: .
V gene: TRBV19
J gene: TRBJ2-2
CDR3 length: 16

CDR3 protein: CASSNTSGPYNEQFF
CDR3 DNA: TGTGCCAGCAGCAATACTAGCGGACCCTACAATGAGCAGTTCTTC
D gene: .
clone size: .
V gene: TRBV21-1
J gene: TRBJ2-1
CDR3 length: 15

CDR3 protein: CASSPLAGGTGELFF
CDR3 DNA: TGTGCCAGCAGCCCTCTAGCGGGGGGGACCGGGGAGCTGTTTTTT
D gene: TRBD2
clone size: .
V gene: TRBV27
J gene: TRBJ2-2
CDR3 length: 15

CDR3 protein: CAWTPGTEPYEQYF
CDR3 DNA: TGTGCCTGGACCCCCGGGACAGAGCCCTACGAGCAGTACTTC
D gene: TRBD1
clone size: .
V gene: TRBV30
J gene: TRBJ2-7
CDR3 length: 14

CDR3 protein: CSVTLQGKGNQPQHF
CDR3 DNA: TGCAGCGTTACTCTACAGGGGAAAGGGAATCAGCCCCAGCATTTT
D gene: TRBD1
clone size: .
V gene: TRBV29-1
J gene: TRBJ1-5
CDR3 length: 15

CDR3 protein: CAWSGGGVNTEAFF
CDR3 DNA: TGTGCCTGGAGTGGGGGAGGCGTGAACACTGAAGCTTTCTTT
D gene: .
clone size: few
V gene: TRBV30
J gene: TRBJ1-1
CDR3 length: 14

CDR3 protein: CASSLGGMDRGVSGANVLTF
CDR3 DNA: TGTGCCAGCAGCTTAGGAGGCATGGACAGGGGGGTCTCTGGGGCCAACGTCCTGACTTTC
D gene: TRBD1
clone size: .
V gene: TRBV11-3
J gene: TRBJ2-6
CDR3 length: 20

CDR3 protein: CASSYSEGVSLYGYTF
CDR3 DNA: TGTGCCAGCAGTTACTCAGAGGGAGTCTCCTTATATGGCTACACCTTC
D gene: .
clone size: .
V gene: TRBV6-6
J gene: TRBJ1-2
CDR3 length: 16

CDR3 protein: CASSATETEKLFF
CDR3 DNA: TGTGCCAGTAGTGCGACAGAGACTGAAAAACTGTTTTTT
D gene: .
clone size: .
V gene: TRBV19
J gene: TRBJ1-4
CDR3 length: 13

CDR3 protein: CASSLGGGESTDTQYF
CDR3 DNA: TGTGCCAGCAGCTTAGGCGGCGGAGAAAGCACAGATACGCAGTATTTT
D gene: .
clone size: .
V gene: TRBV7-9
J gene: TRBJ2-3
CDR3 length: 16

CDR3 protein: CASSYPGLAGEIEQFF
CDR3 DNA: TGTGCCAGCAGTTACCCGGGACTAGCGGGAGAAATTGAGCAGTTCTTC
D gene: TRBD2
clone size: .
V gene: TRBV28
J gene: TRBJ2-1
CDR3 length: 16

CDR3 protein: CASSSGQINYGYTF
CDR3 DNA: TGTGCCAGCAGCTCGGGACAGATAAACTATGGCTACACCTTC
D gene: TRBD1
clone size: .
V gene: TRBV7-9
J gene: TRBJ1-2
CDR3 length: 14

CDR3 protein: CASSDTGSRLSGNTIYF
CDR3 DNA: TGTGCCAGTAGTGATACAGGGAGTCGCCTTTCTGGAAACACCATATATTTT
D gene: .
clone size: once
V gene: TRBV19
J gene: TRBJ1-3
CDR3 length: 17

CDR3 protein: CASSLAGAGDYEQYF
CDR3 DNA: TGCGCCAGCAGCTTGGCAGGAGCGGGGGACTACGAGCAGTACTTC
D gene: TRBD2
clone size: .
V gene: TRBV5-1
J gene: TRBJ2-7
CDR3 length: 15

CDR3 protein: CASSIDRGGDNQPQHF
CDR3 DNA: TGTGCCAGTAGTATAGATAGGGGAGGGGACAATCAGCCCCAGCATTTT
D gene: .
clone size: .
V gene: TRBV19
J gene: TRBJ1-5
CDR3 length: 16

CDR3 protein: CASSLLTNTEAFF
CDR3 DNA: TGTGCCAGCAGTTTATTGACAAACACTGAAGCTTTCTTT
D gene: .
clone size: .
V gene: TRBV27
J gene: TRBJ1-1
CDR3 length: 13

CDR3 protein: CASSSVYTEAFF
CDR3 DNA: TGTGCCAGCAGTTCTGTATACACTGAAGCTTTCTTT
D gene: .
clone size: .
V gene: TRBV7-6
J gene: TRBJ1-1
CDR3 length: 12

CDR3 protein: CASSRTTGVTNTEAFF
CDR3 DNA: TGCGCCAGCAGCCGCACGACAGGGGTTACGAACACTGAAGCTTTCTTT
D gene: TRBD1
clone size: .
V gene: TRBV4-1
J gene: TRBJ1-1
CDR3 length: 16

CDR3 protein: CASSFTGTGGAGEAFF
CDR3 DNA: TGTGCCAGCAGCTTTACCGGGACAGGGGGCGCAGGAGAAGCTTTCTTT
D gene: TRBD1
clone size: .
V gene: TRBV11-2
J gene: TRBJ1-1
CDR3 length: 16

CDR3 protein: CASILDSSTDTQYF
CDR3 DNA: TGCGCCAGCATCCTTGACAGTAGCACAGATACGCAGTATTTT
D gene: .
clone size: .
V gene: TRBV5-1
J gene: TRBJ2-3
CDR3 length: 14

CDR3 protein: CSVQGGSRGYTEAFF
CDR3 DNA: TGCAGCGTCCAAGGGGGGAGCAGGGGGTACACTGAAGCTTTCTTT
D gene: TRBD1
clone size: .
V gene: TRBV29-1
J gene: TRBJ1-1
CDR3 length: 15

CDR3 protein: CASSSLGWGQGPYEQYF
CDR3 DNA: TGTGCCAGCAGCTCCCTTGGGTGGGGACAGGGGCCCTACGAGCAGTACTTC
D gene: TRBD1
clone size: .
V gene: TRBV7-9
J gene: TRBJ2-7
CDR3 length: 17

CDR3 protein: CASTAGLSTDTQYF
CDR3 DNA: TGTGCCAGCACGGCGGGCCTGAGCACAGATACGCAGTATTTT
D gene: .
clone size: .
V gene: TRBV5-4
J gene: TRBJ2-3
CDR3 length: 14

CDR3 protein: CASSPSGTFYNEQFF
CDR3 DNA: TGTGCCAGCAGTCCATCCGGGACTTTCTACAATGAGCAGTTCTTC
D gene: .
clone size: once
V gene: TRBV28
J gene: TRBJ2-1
CDR3 length: 15

CDR3 protein: CASSPLGTGSQTQYF
CDR3 DNA: TGTGCTAGCAGCCCATTAGGGACAGGGTCCCAGACCCAGTACTTC
D gene: TRBD1
clone size: few
V gene: TRBV7-7
J gene: TRBJ2-5
CDR3 length: 15

CDR3 protein: CASPNGGGGCHNEQFF
CDR3 DNA: TGTGCCAGTCCCAACGGCGGGGGGGGGTGTCACAATGAGCAGTTCTTC
D gene: TRBD2
clone size: .
V gene: TRBV27
J gene: TRBJ2-1
CDR3 length: 16

CDR3 protein: CASSIPSGGGYNEQFF
CDR3 DNA: TGTGCCAGTAGTATCCCTAGCGGGGGGGGATACAATGAGCAGTTCTTC
D gene: TRBD2
clone size: .
V gene: TRBV19
J gene: TRBJ2-1
CDR3 length: 16

CDR3 protein: CASSNSGTGNYGYTF
CDR3 DNA: TGTGCCAGCAGCAATTCCGGCACAGGGAACTATGGCTACACCTTC
D gene: .
clone size: .
V gene: TRBV7-2
J gene: TRBJ1-2
CDR3 length: 15

CDR3 protein: CASSPQGDYGYTF
CDR3 DNA: TGTGCCAGCAGTCCACAGGGGGACTATGGCTACACCTTC
D gene: TRBD1
clone size: .
V gene: TRBV6-1
J gene: TRBJ1-2
CDR3 length: 13

CDR3 protein: CASSQDGTSGYNEQFF
CDR3 DNA: TGCGCCAGCAGCCAAGATGGGACTAGCGGTTACAATGAGCAGTTCTTC
D gene: TRBD2
clone size: few
V gene: TRBV4-3
J gene: TRBJ2-1
CDR3 length: 16

CDR3 protein: CASSLVGGQTAFF
CDR3 DNA: TGTGCCAGCAGCCTCGTCGGCGGACAGACAGCTTTCTTT
D gene: .
clone size: once
V gene: TRBV5-4
J gene: TRBJ1-1
CDR3 length: 13

CDR3 protein: CATSRGLAGDTQYF
CDR3 DNA: TGTGCCACCAGCAGAGGTCTAGCGGGGGATACGCAGTATTTT
D gene: TRBD2
clone size: .
V gene: TRBV15
J gene: TRBJ2-3
CDR3 length: 14

CDR3 protein: CASSARGGYSGNTIYF
CDR3 DNA: TGTGCCAGCAGCGCCCGGGGGGGGTATAGTGGAAACACCATATATTTT
D gene: .
clone size: .
V gene: TRBV9
J gene: TRBJ1-3
CDR3 length: 16

CDR3 protein: CAISSQGYGYTF
CDR3 DNA: TGTGCCATCAGTAGTCAGGGGTATGGCTACACCTTC
D gene: .
clone size: .
V gene: TRBV10-3
J gene: TRBJ1-2
CDR3 length: 12

CDR3 protein: CASSIEFLSGANVLTF
CDR3 DNA: TGTGCCAGTAGTATAGAGTTCCTCTCTGGGGCCAACGTCCTGACTTTC
D gene: .
clone size: .
V gene: TRBV19
J gene: TRBJ2-6
CDR3 length: 16

CDR3 protein: CASTYHPPGTTTNTGELFF
CDR3 DNA: TGTGCCAGCACCTATCACCCTCCCGGGACTACAACGAACACCGGGGAGCTGTTTTTT
D gene: TRBD2
clone size: .
V gene: TRBV13
J gene: TRBJ2-2
CDR3 length: 19

CDR3 protein: CASSLSVRGVYEQYF
CDR3 DNA: TGTGCCAGCAGTTTAAGCGTCCGGGGGGTCTACGAGCAGTACTTC
D gene: TRBD2
clone size: .
V gene: TRBV27
J gene: TRBJ2-7
CDR3 length: 15

CDR3 protein: CASSLLDRDTEAFF
CDR3 DNA: TGTGCCAGCAGCTTATTGGACAGGGACACTGAAGCTTTCTTT
D gene: TRBD1
clone size: .
V gene: TRBV7-8
J gene: TRBJ1-1
CDR3 length: 14

CDR3 protein: CASSHPGTNYNEQFF
CDR3 DNA: TGCGCCAGCAGCCACCCCGGGACTAACTACAATGAGCAGTTCTTC
D gene: TRBD2
clone size: few
V gene: TRBV5-1
J gene: TRBJ2-1
CDR3 length: 15

CDR3 protein: CSVRTSGSDTQYF
CDR3 DNA: TGCAGCGTACGGACTAGCGGGAGCGATACGCAGTATTTT
D gene: TRBD2
clone size: once
V gene: TRBV29-1
J gene: TRBJ2-3
CDR3 length: 13

CDR3 protein: CASSILKGGYEQYF
CDR3 DNA: TGTGCCAGTAGTATTCTCAAAGGGGGCTACGAGCAGTACTTC
D gene: .
clone size: .
V gene: TRBV19
J gene: TRBJ2-7
CDR3 length: 14

CDR3 protein: CASSLGLAGVFSNTGELFF
CDR3 DNA: TGCGCCAGCAGCCTGGGACTAGCGGGAGTTTTTTCGAACACCGGGGAGCTGTTTTTT
D gene: TRBD2
clone size: .
V gene: TRBV5-1
J gene: TRBJ2-2
CDR3 length: 19

CDR3 protein: CASSKAGAAQNSPLHF
CDR3 DNA: TGTGCCAGCAGCAAAGCGGGCGCAGCACAGAATTCACCCCTCCACTTT
D gene: .
clone size: .
V gene: TRBV21-1
J gene: TRBJ1-6
CDR3 length: 16

CDR3 protein: CSVAGTGKINTGELFF
CDR3 DNA: TGCAGCGTCGCCGGGACAGGGAAGATTAACACCGGGGAGCTGTTTTTT
D gene: TRBD1
clone size: .
V gene: TRBV29-1
J gene: TRBJ2-2
CDR3 length: 16

CDR3 protein: CASGGQYF
CDR3 DNA: TGTGCCAGTGGAGGCCAGTACTTC
D gene: .
clone size: .
V gene: TRBV2
J gene: TRBJ2-7
CDR3 length: 8

CDR3 protein: CASSLVTAGYGYTF
CDR3 DNA: TGTGCCAGCAGCCTGGTAACGGCGGGCTATGGCTACACCTTC
D gene: .
clone size: .
V gene: TRBV28
J gene: TRBJ1-2
CDR3 length: 14

CDR3 protein: CAISLGGNQPQHF
CDR3 DNA: TGTGCCATCAGTCTAGGGGGCAATCAGCCCCAGCATTTT
D gene: .
clone size: .
V gene: TRBV10-3
J gene: TRBJ1-5
CDR3 length: 13